Reported below is one T cell receptor (beta chain). Its antigen is currently unknown. This record comes from a study of T cells after yellow fever vaccination. The germline gives CDR1 MDHEN, CDR2 SYDVKM. The CDR3 contains 15 residues. The J segment lost 7 bases and the V segment lost 5 bases, leaving 13 bases of the junction unmatched. Whole-study findings and limits: The bulk population could contribute abundant contaminating clonotypes to FACS-sorted repertoires.

TCRdb fed the 5' RACE reads into MiXCR, producing one record per CDR3 protein. The table has 280,000 or so distinct CDR3 sequences, approximately 10% seen once; the top ten hold around 3.4%. The source is a man aged 18 to 30 who received the YFV17D yellow fever vaccine. This chain uses TRBV28 with TRBJ2-7, with 8 bases identical to TRBD2. The material sequenced was CD4+ T cells sorted from PBMCs, taken 5 days after the yellow fever booster vaccination. The CDR3 DNA reads TGTGCCAGCAGTCTCCCCCCGGGGTCGGGGGGGGAGCAGTACTTC. Encoded protein: CASSLPPGSGGEQYF. The entire variable domain, with the rest obtained from reference TRBV28 and TRBJ2-7, is as follows: DVKVTQSSRYLVKRTGEKVFLECVQDMDHENMFWYRQDPGLGLRLIYFSYDVKMKEKGDIPEGYSVSREKKERFSLILESASTNQTSMYLCASSLPPGSGGEQYFGPGTRLTVT.